These 25 T cell receptor beta chains were all obtained from the same sample, sequenced in a study of blood T cell repertoires in COVID-19. TCRdb keeps only in-frame clones here, not all; method: immunoSEQ multiplex PCR. The repertoire holds under 400,000 clones, around 87% seen once, with about 10% in the top ten. What was sequenced was peripheral blood. The source of these receptors is a woman in her thirties with COVID-19, enrolled during active disease.

The rearrangement joins TRBV30 to TRBJ2-5; TRBD1 aligns across 10 bases. The CDR3 has 14 amino acids. Germline V gene sequence: CDR1 GTSNPN, CDR2 SVGIG (reference sequence). The V gene end was trimmed by 4 bases and the J gene end by 5 bases; junction bases not matched to a gene: 7. The CDR3 reads CAWTRTGGWETQYF. CDR3 bases: TGTGCCTGGACCCGGACAGGGGGGTGGGAGACCCAGTACTTC.

The table lists this clone with a count of one. CDR3 in amino acids: CASSGTRGLADFYEQYF. The CDR3 bases are TGCGCCAGCAGCGGAACCCGGGGACTAGCGGATTTCTACGAGCAGTACTTC. The chain employs TRBV5-1 and TRBJ2-7; 11 bases line up with TRBD2. The germline V gene encodes CDR1 SGHRS and CDR2 YFSETQ. Trimming took 4 bases from V and 3 from J; bases not matched to a gene: 12. The CDR3 spans 17 residues.

About this clone itself: This sample includes further DNA sequences coding for the same CDR3. The chain joins TRBV18 to TRBJ1-1; D possibly corresponds to TRBD1 (6 bases). In germline, CDR1 is KGHSH, CDR2 LQKENI. This CDR3 has 14 amino acids. V lost 5 bases, J lost 1 base, and 11 bases lay in between. The DNA for the CDR3 is TGTGCCAGCTCATTGGACAGACAGAACACTGAAGCTTTCTTT. It yields the protein CASSLDRQNTEAFF.

A few counts support this clone. The chain carries TRBV24-1 and TRBJ2-2; 11 nucleotides match TRBD2. CDR3 length: 14 amino acids. The germline V gene has CDR1 KGHDR and CDR2 SFDVKD. The junction had 6 bases not matched to a gene; V was cut back by 9 bases and J by 7 bases. The CDR3, as DNA: TGTGCCACCTTAAAACTAGCGGGAGACGGGGAGCTGTTTTTT. Its protein product is CATLKLAGDGELFF.

This sequence joins TRBV5-1 and TRBJ2-7, with TRBD2 matching 9 bases. The germline V gene encodes CDR1 SGHRS and CDR2 YFSETQ. Trimming at V came to 6 bases and at J to 5 bases, leaving 9 bases not matched to a gene. CDR3 length equals 14 residues. The CDR3 nucleotides are TGCGCCAGCAACCAAGGAAGACTAGCGGACGAGCAGTACTTC. Protein sequence: CASNQGRLADEQYF.

This chain links TRBV7-2 with TRBJ2-3; 8 positions match TRBD2. Trimming cost V 3 bases and J 6 bases; bases outside gene matches: 8. From germline, CDR1 is SGHTA and CDR2 FQGNSA. There are 15 residues in the CDR3. The CDR3 nucleotides are TGTGCCAGCAGCTTCCAATGGTCGGGGGGGGATACGCAGTATTTT. The encoded protein is CASSFQWSGGDTQYF.

The V call is TRBV2, the J call TRBJ2-7; perhaps TRBD1 as D (6 bases). Trimming took 8 bases from V and 5 from J, leaving 16 bases between them. The CDR3 has 13 amino acids. Germline CDR1 SNHLY, CDR2 FYNNEI. The CDR3 DNA reads as TGTGCCAGCGGGGGCAAGTTTCGGAACGAGCAGTACTTC. This codes for CASGGKFRNEQYF.

The chain has TRBV6-5 and TRBJ2-2; 7 bases match TRBD2. V lost 5 bases and J lost 5; bases outside the gene matches: 8. Germline V gene data show CDR1 as MNHEY and CDR2 as SVGAGI. This CDR3 has 15 residues. CDR3 loop: CASSLGGGRTGELFF. CDR3 nucleotides: TGTGCCAGCAGTCTGGGAGGCGGGAGAACCGGGGAGCTGTTTTTT.

V usage is TRBV28 and J usage is TRBJ2-5; weak D call: TRBD1 (6 bases). Germline CDR1 reads MDHEN; CDR2 reads SYDVKM. Deletions cut 5 bases from V and 2 bases from J, with 18 bases between. The length of the CDR3 is 16 residues. The chain's CDR3 is CASSPWGPTDQETQYF. The CDR3 DNA is TGTGCCAGCAGTCCTTGGGGGCCAACCGATCAAGAGACCCAGTACTTC.

This chain connects TRBV27 to TRBJ1-2, with a weak D call TRBD1 (6 bases). CDR1 is MNHEY and CDR2 is SMNVEV in the germline V gene (reference sequence). The V end was cut by 6 bases, the J end by 5 bases, with 19 bases between. The CDR3 runs 15 residues. The DNA of the CDR3 is TGTGCCAGCAGCCCTTACAGGGTTGGATTGTATGGCTACACCTTC. It specifies CASSPYRVGLYGYTF.

This clone appeared a single time. V and J are TRBV15 and TRBJ1-4; 8 bases map to TRBD1. Germline CDR1 LNHNV, CDR2 YYDKDF (reference sequence). The CDR3 length is 15 residues. Trimming took 0 bases from V and 8 from J; bases not matched to a gene: 5. The CDR3, as DNA: TGTGCCACCAGCAGAGAGACAGGGGAAAACGAAAAACTGTTTTTT. This codes for CATSRETGENEKLFF. Full variable domain (missing parts from reference TRBV15 and TRBJ1-4): DAMVIQNPRYQVTQFGKPVTLSCSQTLNHNVMYWYQQKSSQAPKLLFHYYDKDFNNEADTPDNFQSRRPNTSFCFLDIRSPGLGDTAMYLCATSRETGENEKLFFGSGTQLSVL.

This rearrangement joins TRBV28 to TRBJ1-2, with D possibly being TRBD1 (6 bases). V lost 2 bases to trimming and J lost 2 bases, with 15 bases between them. This CDR3 spans 16 amino acids. The V gene's germline CDR1 is MDHEN and CDR2 SYDVKM. CDR3 sequence (DNA): TGTGCCAGCAGTTTAAGGGGGGGCAGGGGCAACTATGGCTACACCTTC. Its protein product is CASSLRGGRGNYGYTF.

The gene calls are TRBV7-8 and TRBJ2-6; 7 nucleotides agree with TRBD1. Germline V gene data show CDR1 as SGHVS and CDR2 as FQNEAQ. Trimming removed 0 bases from V and 2 bases from J; junction bases left unmatched: 10. CDR3 length: 19 residues. This CDR3 reads CASSLAGKGGMAGANVLTF. CDR3 DNA: TGTGCCAGCAGCTTAGCTGGGAAAGGGGGCATGGCTGGGGCCAACGTCCTGACTTTC.

The chain recombines TRBV5-1 with TRBJ2-3, with a weak D call TRBD2 (6 bases). The germline V gene has CDR1 SGHRS and CDR2 YFSETQ. The CDR3 is made up of 13 amino acids. V shed 4 bases and J shed 6 bases, with 12 bases lying between them. The CDR3: CASSLQEGDTQYF. In nucleotides, the CDR3 is TGCGCCAGCAGCCTTCAGGAGGGGGATACGCAGTATTTT.

The chain has TRBV4-3 and TRBJ2-1; 7 bases fit TRBD1. Per germline, CDR1 LGHNA and CDR2 YSLEER. There are 21 residues in the CDR3. The V and J ends lost 1 base and 3 bases, in that order; junction bases with no gene match: 21. CDR3 in DNA: TGCGCCAGCAGCCAAGTCCGAACACAGGGGTTGATCCTCTCGGACTACAATGAGCAGTTCTTC. Translated, it gives CASSQVRTQGLILSDYNEQFF.

CDR3 DNA sequence: TGCAGTGCTATTATCACCGGGGAGCTGTTTTTT. Translated: CSAIITGELFF. The rearrangement joins TRBV20-1 to TRBJ2-2; D call uncertain. The CDR3 length is 11 residues. The V end lost 4 bases, the J end lost 4 bases, and 4 bases lay between the germline ends. Germline V gene sequence: CDR1 DFQATT, CDR2 SNEGSKA (reference sequence).

The chain is built from TRBV10-3 and TRBJ2-2, with D possibly being TRBD1 (5 bases). V lost 2 bases and J lost 2, with 6 bases in between. Germline-derived CDR1 and CDR2 are ENHRY and SYGVKD. The CDR3 is 14 residues long. DNA of the CDR3: TGTGCCATCAGTGAGAGGGGTAACACCGGGGAGCTGTTTTTT. Amino acid sequence: CAISERGNTGELFF.

This clone turned up a few times. The V and J genes are TRBV9 and TRBJ1-5; TRBD1 matches 9 bases. This CDR3 comprises 15 residues. V shed 2 bases, J shed 7 bases, and the junction held 7 bases outside the gene matches. The germline V gene encodes CDR1 SGDLS and CDR2 YYNGEE. The CDR3 bases are TGTGCCAGCAGCGTCTACGGAGGACAGGGGCAGCCCCAGCATTTT. Translating it yields CASSVYGGQGQPQHF.

In DNA form, the CDR3 reads TGCGCCAGCAGCCAAGATCAACAGGTTAACCAGCCCCAGCATTTT. Translating gives CASSQDQQVNQPQHF. The chain links TRBV4-3 to TRBJ1-5; tentatively, D is TRBD1 (5 bases). Germline CDR1 is LGHNA and CDR2 is YSLEER. The CDR3 has 15 amino acids. The germline V and J ends were trimmed by 0 bases and 7 bases, with 13 bases remaining between them.

The V and J genes are TRBV29-1 and TRBJ2-7, with D maybe TRBD2 (7 bases). Trimming took 4 bases from V and 0 from J, leaving 13 bases between them. The length of the CDR3 is 14 residues. The germline CDR1 and CDR2 sequences are SQVTM and ANQGSEA. The CDR3 DNA reads TGCAGCGTTGGGGGGGGCGGGAGCTCCTACGAGCAGTACTTC. Residues: CSVGGGGSSYEQYF.

The chain employs TRBV6-6 and TRBJ1-6; D is undetermined. This CDR3 comprises 16 residues. Deletions cut 3 bases from V and 3 bases from J, with 12 bases between. From germline, CDR1 is MNHNY and CDR2 SVGAGI (reference sequence). The CDR3: CASSYGPPFYNSPLHF. CDR3 nucleotides: TGTGCCAGCAGTTATGGGCCACCCTTCTATAATTCACCCCTCCACTTT.

For the CDR3, the DNA is TGTGCCAGCAGCCAAGGTTCTAACCAAGAGACCCAGTACTTC. Protein sequence: CASSQGSNQETQYF. V usage is TRBV3-1 (or the pseudogene TRBV3-2) and J usage is TRBJ2-5; no reliable D call. Germline V gene data show CDR1 as LGHDT and CDR2 as YNNKEL (reference sequence). The CDR3 consists of 14 residues. Trimming cost V 1 base and J 0 bases, with 6 bases left between them.

This clone appeared once. This chain links TRBV4-1 with TRBJ2-1, with D possibly matching TRBD2 (5 bases). From germline, CDR1 is MGHRA and CDR2 YSYEKL. The CDR3 extends over 15 amino acids. Trimming removed 4 bases from V and 5 bases from J, with 15 bases in between. In nucleotides, the CDR3 is TGCGCCAGCAGCCCCTATAGGCTAGCAGACAATGAGCAGTTCTTC. Amino acids: CASSPYRLADNEQFF.

J is TRBJ2-5 and V is TRBV5-1, with 9 bases identical to TRBD1. V shed 6 bases and J 5 bases; nucleotides not matched to a gene: 8. The CDR3 has 14 residues. Germline assignment: CDR1 SGHRS and CDR2 YFSETQ. In DNA form, the CDR3 reads TGCGCCAGCAAAGGACAGGGGAACTGGGAGACCCAGTACTTC. Amino acids: CASKGQGNWETQYF.

The V call is TRBV5-6, the J call TRBJ2-2; 9 positions match TRBD1. The CDR3 consists of 18 residues. V shed 2 bases and J 3 bases; nucleotides not matched to a gene: 11. CDR1 is SGHDT, CDR2 YYEEEE, per germline. CDR3 protein: CASSLTLTGGADTGELFF. CDR3 nucleotide sequence: TGTGCCAGCAGCTTAACCCTAACAGGGGGCGCGGACACCGGGGAGCTGTTTTTT.